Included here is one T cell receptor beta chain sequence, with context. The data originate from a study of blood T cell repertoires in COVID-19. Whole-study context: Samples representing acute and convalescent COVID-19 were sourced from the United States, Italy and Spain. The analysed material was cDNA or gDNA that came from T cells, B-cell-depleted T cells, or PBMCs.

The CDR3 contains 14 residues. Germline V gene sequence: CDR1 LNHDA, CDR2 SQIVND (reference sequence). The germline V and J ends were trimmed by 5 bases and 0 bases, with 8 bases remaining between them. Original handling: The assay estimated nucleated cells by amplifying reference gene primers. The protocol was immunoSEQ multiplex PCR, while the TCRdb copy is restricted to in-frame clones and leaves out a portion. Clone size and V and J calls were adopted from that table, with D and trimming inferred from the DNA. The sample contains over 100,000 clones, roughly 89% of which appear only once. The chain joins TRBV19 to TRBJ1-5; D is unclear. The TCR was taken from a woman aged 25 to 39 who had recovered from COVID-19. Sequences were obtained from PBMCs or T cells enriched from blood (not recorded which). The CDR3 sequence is CASSLRGSNQPQHF. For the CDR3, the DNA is TGTGCCAGTAGTCTGCGGGGTAGCAATCAGCCCCAGCATTTT.